This TCR beta chain was sequenced during a study of blood T cell repertoires in COVID-19. Sequencing used immunoSEQ multiplex PCR; TCRdb keeps in-frame clones, though not all of them. The sample lists about 50,000 clones, over 70% occurring once. CDR1 is MNHEY, CDR2 SVGAGI, per germline. V lost 2 bases to trimming and J lost 10 bases, with 9 bases between them. This CDR3 is 13 amino acids long. The gene calls are TRBV6-5 and TRBJ1-6; perhaps TRBD1 as D (6 bases). The clonotype originates from an elderly woman with COVID-19, enrolled during active disease. Sequencing was performed on peripheral blood. CDR3: CASSYEGESPLHF. CDR3 sequence (DNA): TGTGCCAGCAGTTACGAGGGGGAATCACCCCTCCACTTT.